This passage covers 23 T cell receptor beta chains from one sample sequenced in a study of monozygotic twins with inflammatory bowel disease. TCRdb reprocessed the 5' RACE reads, with one entry per CDR3 protein and no DNA. Recorded for this sample: about 140,000 distinct CDR3 sequences. The sample was blood. These receptors came from a human donor with ulcerative colitis or Crohn's disease, or a healthy co-twin of an affected twin (not recorded which).

The chain has TRBV27 and TRBJ1-6; there is no DNA to check the TCRdb D call of TRBD1. There are 14 residues in the CDR3. The germline gives CDR1 MNHEY, CDR2 SMNVEV (reference sequence). CDR3 residues: CASRLSLEDSPLHF.

The chain uses TRBV12-3 or TRBV12-4 and TRBJ1-2; the D gene TCRdb calls, TRBD1, cannot be checked with no DNA. The CDR3 has 14 residues. This CDR3 reads CASSISGQGNGYTF.

The chain recombines TRBV20-1 with TRBJ1-2; TCRdb gives TRBD1 as the D gene, but with no DNA this cannot be confirmed. This CDR3 comprises 15 residues. Germline CDR1 is DFQATT and CDR2 is SNEGSKA (reference sequence). Here the CDR3 reads CSATPPRGYNYGYTF.

The chain has TRBV7-6 and TRBJ2-1. From germline, CDR1 is SGHVS and CDR2 FNYEAQ. CDR3 length: 16 amino acids. CDR3 region: CASSWPPQEAYNEQFF. Using reference TRBV7-6 and TRBJ2-1 for the parts outside the CDR3, the full variable domain is GAGVSQSPRYKVTKRGQDVALRCDPISGHVSLYWYRQALGQGPEFLTYFNYEAQQDKSGLPNDRFSAERPEGSISTLTIQRTEQRDSAMYRCASSWPPQEAYNEQFFGPGTRLTVL.

The V and J genes are TRBV7-2 and TRBJ1-1; TCRdb picks TRBD1, but there is no DNA to check that call. This CDR3 has 14 amino acids. The V gene's germline CDR1 is SGHTA and CDR2 FQGNSA. The CDR3 reads CASSFSPGGREAFF.

V gene TRBV11-1 combines with J gene TRBJ2-1; checking the TCRdb D call of TRBD1 is not possible without DNA. The length of the CDR3 is 15 residues. CDR1 is SGHAT and CDR2 is FQDESV in the germline V gene (reference sequence). The CDR3 is CASSRTGASNNEQFF. The variable domain in full, completed from reference TRBV11-1 and TRBJ2-1, reads EAEVAQSPRYKITEKSQAVAFWCDPISGHATLYWYRQILGQGPELLVQFQDESVVDDSQLPKDRFSAERLKGVDSTLKIQPAELGDSAMYLCASSRTGASNNEQFFGPGTRLTVL.

CDR3 loop: CASSLQQTGRAEKLFF. The rearrangement uses TRBV6-5 and TRBJ1-4. The germline gives CDR1 MNHEY, CDR2 SVGAGI. The CDR3 contains 16 residues.

V usage is TRBV12-3 or TRBV12-4 and J usage is TRBJ1-2; without DNA, the TCRdb call of TRBD1 cannot be checked. The CDR3 loop spans 13 amino acids. This CDR3 reads CASSSGVPVGSTF.

The J gene is TRBJ1-2, the V gene TRBV29-1. CDR3 length: 13 residues. CDR1 and CDR2 (germline): SQVTM, ANQGSEA. This CDR3 reads CSVEGSTTYGYTF.

This chain links TRBV11-1 with TRBJ2-2; there is no DNA to check the TCRdb D call of TRBD1. CDR3 length equals 16 residues. CDR1 and CDR2 from the germline V gene are SGHAT and FQDESV (reference sequence). CDR3 residues: CASSPRTVSNTGELFF.

The rearrangement joins TRBV6-5 to TRBJ1-3. The germline gives CDR1 MNHEY, CDR2 SVGAGI. The CDR3 extends over 15 amino acids. The CDR3 is CASSFITGPGNTIYF.

This rearrangement joins TRBV5-6 to TRBJ1-5; the D gene TCRdb calls, TRBD1, cannot be checked with no DNA. CDR1 and CDR2 (germline): SGHDT, YYEEEE. The CDR3 spans 16 residues. CDR3 in amino acids: CASSYSGGASIQPQHF.

This chain joins TRBV25-1 and TRBJ2-2; without DNA, the TCRdb call of TRBD2 cannot be checked. Germline V CDR1 and CDR2: MGHDK, SYGVNS. The CDR3 contains 18 residues. CDR3 sequence: CASSDGQEGTSGAGELFF.

The chain carries TRBV30 and TRBJ2-1; TCRdb gives TRBD2 as the D gene, but with no DNA this cannot be confirmed. Germline CDR1 and CDR2: GTSNPN and SVGIG (reference sequence). The CDR3 sequence is 17 residues long. This chain's CDR3 is CAWADLGGAGGYNEQFF.

The chain uses TRBV9 and TRBJ2-2. CDR1 and CDR2 from the germline V gene are SGDLS and YYNGEE. The CDR3 is 17 amino acids. CDR3 residues: CASSVAPAILNTGELFF.

The chain links TRBV5-1 to TRBJ1-2; TCRdb reports TRBD1, a call that lacks DNA to check it against. This CDR3 spans 17 amino acids. Germline loops: CDR1 SGHRS, CDR2 YFSETQ. The CDR3 protein is CASSLGQGQDLVYGYTF. Looking up the rest from reference TRBV5-1 and TRBJ1-2 gives the full variable domain: KAGVTQTPRYLIKTRGQQVTLSCSPISGHRSVSWYQQTPGQGLQFLFEYFSETQRNKGNFPGRFSGRQFSNSRSEMNVSTLELGDSALYLCASSLGQGQDLVYGYTFGSGTRLTVV.

The rearrangement joins TRBV3-1 to TRBJ2-1; TCRdb selects TRBD1, and the lack of DNA leaves this call unchecked. This CDR3 comprises 18 residues. Looked up from germline, CDR1 is LGHDT and CDR2 is YNNKEL (reference sequence). CDR3 in amino acids: CASSQVRQGGPSYNEQFF.

The chain recombines TRBV5-1 with TRBJ2-1; the D call from TCRdb, TRBD2, cannot be confirmed without DNA. The germline V gene has CDR1 SGHRS and CDR2 YFSETQ. The CDR3 is made up of 15 amino acids. This CDR3 reads CASSSLGLAYNEQFF.

The chain joins TRBV2 to TRBJ1-1. The CDR3 loop spans 13 amino acids. CDR1 is SNHLY, CDR2 FYNNEI, per germline. CDR3 sequence: CASSETADTEAFF.

The chain has TRBV12-3 or TRBV12-4 and TRBJ1-1. The CDR3 extends over 13 amino acids. The CDR3 sequence is CASRPRENTEAFF.

The chain combines TRBV5-1 with TRBJ2-1; without DNA, the TCRdb call of TRBD1 cannot be checked. Germline assignment: CDR1 SGHRS and CDR2 YFSETQ. The CDR3 covers 20 residues. The CDR3 is CASSLAPTAGRDRLNNEQFF.

The J gene is TRBJ2-7, the V gene TRBV7-9; as DNA is missing, the TRBD2 call by TCRdb cannot be tested. The CDR3 length is 16 residues. Germline V gene sequence: CDR1 SEHNR, CDR2 FQNEAQ (reference sequence). CDR3 sequence: CASSSPRSTPSHEQYF.

The chain joins TRBV2 to TRBJ2-2; the TCRdb call, TRBD2, lacks DNA for checking. The CDR3 length is 17 residues. Germline lookup yields CDR1 SNHLY and CDR2 FYNNEI. CDR3 sequence: CASRHYGLAENTGELFF.